This entry describes one TCR beta chain. The antigen remains undetermined. This entry belongs to a study of cytomegalovirus exposure and HLA in healthy donors. Findings of the study overall: Association of a missense DCLRE1C variant with TCR beta V- and J-gene trimming was reported in a later analysis. HLA alleles were associated with roughly 17,000 TCR beta sequences in a later analysis at 0.05 false discovery rate.

Primers included in the PCR were 60 Vbeta and 13 Jbeta primers. Produced via immunoSEQ multiplex PCR; TCRdb's table is partial and in-frame only. This sample carries 130,000 to 150,000 clones, over 75% of them seen once, and the ten largest clones take approximately 2.3%. CDR1 and CDR2 from the germline V gene are SGHRS and YFSETQ. Trimming removed 2 bases from V and 7 bases from J; junction bases left unmatched: 11. This CDR3 has 15 residues. The sample comprised PBMCs. The sequence was obtained from a man aged 25-45 years in good health and CMV-seronegative. The chain has TRBV5-1 and TRBJ1-2, with 7 positions matching TRBD1. The CDR3 loop reads CASSFYDRDSAGYTF. The CDR3 region has the DNA TGCGCCAGCAGCTTCTATGACAGGGACTCGGCTGGCTACACCTTC.